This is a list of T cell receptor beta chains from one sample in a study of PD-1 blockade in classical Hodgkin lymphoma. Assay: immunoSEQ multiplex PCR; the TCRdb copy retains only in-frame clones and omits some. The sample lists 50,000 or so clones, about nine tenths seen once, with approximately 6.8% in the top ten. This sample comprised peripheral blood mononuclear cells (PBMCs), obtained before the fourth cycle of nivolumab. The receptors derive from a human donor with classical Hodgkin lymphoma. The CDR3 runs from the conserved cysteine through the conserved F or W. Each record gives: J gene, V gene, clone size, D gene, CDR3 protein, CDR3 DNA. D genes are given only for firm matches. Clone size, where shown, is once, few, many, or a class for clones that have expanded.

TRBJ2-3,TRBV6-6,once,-,CASSYGQLPDTQYF,TGTGCCAGCAGTTACGGGCAGCTCCCAGATACGCAGTATTTT
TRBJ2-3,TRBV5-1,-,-,CASSLENTDTQYF,TGCGCCAGCAGCTTGGAGAACACAGATACGCAGTATTTT
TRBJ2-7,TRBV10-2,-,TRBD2,CASSDSSGSYEQYF,TGCGCCAGCAGTGACTCTAGCGGGAGCTACGAGCAGTACTTC
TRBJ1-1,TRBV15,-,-,CATSRGGTNTEAFF,TGTGCCACCAGCAGAGGCGGAACGAACACTGAAGCTTTCTTT
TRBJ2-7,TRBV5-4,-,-,CASRKDPAPSEQYF,TGTGCCAGCAGAAAGGACCCAGCCCCTTCCGAGCAGTACTTC
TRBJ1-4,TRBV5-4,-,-,CASSSGTTATNEKLFF,TGTGCCAGCAGCTCCGGGACAACAGCAACTAATGAAAAACTGTTTTTT
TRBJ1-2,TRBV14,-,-,CASSASSNYGYTF,TGTGCCAGCAGCGCAAGTTCTAACTATGGCTACACCTTC
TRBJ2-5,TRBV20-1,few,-,CSASPIETQYF,TGCAGTGCTAGTCCGATAGAGACCCAGTACTTC
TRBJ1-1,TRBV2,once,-,CASSELSGMNTEAFF,TGTGCCAGCAGTGAATTGTCCGGGATGAACACTGAAGCTTTCTTT
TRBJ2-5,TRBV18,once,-,CASSPPAETQYF,TGTGCCAGCTCACCACCGGCAGAGACCCAGTACTTC
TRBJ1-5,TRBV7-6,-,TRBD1,CASSLGPGTGMSNQPQHF,TGTGCCAGCAGCTTAGGCCCTGGGACAGGGATGAGCAATCAGCCCCAGCATTTT
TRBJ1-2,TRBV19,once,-,CASSRDTYGYTF,TGTGCCAGTAGTAGGGACACCTATGGCTACACCTTC
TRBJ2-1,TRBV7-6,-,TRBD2,CASNSRAGGNNEQFF,TGTGCCAGCAACTCTAGAGCGGGAGGGAACAATGAGCAGTTCTTC
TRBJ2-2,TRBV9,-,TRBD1,CASSVRGTGNTGELFF,TGTGCCAGCAGCGTTCGTGGGACAGGAAACACCGGGGAGCTGTTTTTT
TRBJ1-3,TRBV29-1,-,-,CSVEWVGGNTIYF,TGCAGCGTTGAATGGGTCGGTGGAAACACCATATATTTT
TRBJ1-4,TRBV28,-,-,CASRPGRVNEKLFF,TGTGCCAGCAGACCGGGACGGGTTAATGAAAAACTGTTTTTT
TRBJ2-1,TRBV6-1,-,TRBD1,CASSLDRGSNEQFF,TGTGCCAGCAGTTTGGACAGGGGCTCCAATGAGCAGTTCTTC
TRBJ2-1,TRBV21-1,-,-,CASSPRSSGKSNEQFF,TGTGCCAGCAGCCCAAGGAGCAGCGGAAAGTCCAATGAGCAGTTCTTC
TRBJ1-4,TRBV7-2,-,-,CASSGGAFNEKLFF,TGTGCCAGCAGTGGGGGGGCCTTTAATGAAAAACTGTTTTTT
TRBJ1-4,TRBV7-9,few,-,CASSVNEKLFF,TGTGCCAGCAGCGTGAATGAAAAACTGTTTTTT
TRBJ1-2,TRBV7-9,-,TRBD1,CASSLDRGRGNYGYTF,TGTGCCAGCAGCTTGGACAGGGGGAGGGGTAACTATGGCTACACCTTC
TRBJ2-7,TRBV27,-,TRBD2,CASRFSGTSGRAAYEQYF,TGTGCCAGCCGTTTCTCCGGGACTAGCGGGAGGGCGGCCTACGAGCAGTACTTC
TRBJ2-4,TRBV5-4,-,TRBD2,CASSLAGGPAKNIQYF,TGTGCCAGCAGCTTAGCGGGGGGGCCAGCCAAAAACATTCAGTACTTC
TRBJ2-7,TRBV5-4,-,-,CASSSPRLGNYYEQYF,TGTGCCAGCAGCTCCCCCAGGCTGGGGAATTACTACGAGCAGTACTTC
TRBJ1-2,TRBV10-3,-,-,CATKQGANYGYTF,TGTGCCACCAAACAGGGTGCTAACTATGGCTACACCTTC
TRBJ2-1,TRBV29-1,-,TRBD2,CSAGSGANEQFF,TGCAGCGCCGGTAGCGGGGCCAATGAGCAGTTCTTC
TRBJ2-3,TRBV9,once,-,CASSRSAVAGSLTDTQYF,TGTGCCAGCAGCCGGTCGGCGGTGGCGGGGAGCCTCACAGATACGCAGTATTTT
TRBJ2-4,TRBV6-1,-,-,CASGLAKNIQYF,TGTGCCAGCGGTTTGGCCAAAAACATTCAGTACTTC
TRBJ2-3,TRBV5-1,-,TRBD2,CASSLAGGPGDTQYF,TGCGCCAGCAGCTTAGCGGGAGGCCCAGGGGATACGCAGTATTTT
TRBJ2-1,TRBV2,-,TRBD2,CASSLSGGARDNEQFF,TGTGCCAGCAGTCTCAGCGGGGGGGCTCGAGACAATGAGCAGTTCTTC
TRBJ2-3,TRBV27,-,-,CASGGIGFTDTQYF,TGTGCCAGCGGCGGTATAGGGTTCACGGATACGCAGTATTTT
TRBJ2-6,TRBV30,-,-,CAWRTTREPSGANVLTF,TGTGCCTGGAGGACGACTAGGGAGCCATCTGGGGCCAACGTCCTGACTTTC
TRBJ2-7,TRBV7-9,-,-,CASSLAVSSRSYEQYF,TGTGCCAGCAGCTTAGCGGTATCGAGCCGGTCCTACGAGCAGTACTTC
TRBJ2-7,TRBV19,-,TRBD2,CASSIGGRASSYEQYF,TGTGCCAGTAGTATAGGCGGGAGGGCCTCCTCCTACGAGCAGTACTTC
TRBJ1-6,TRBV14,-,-,CASSQDSPYNSPLHF,TGTGCCAGCAGCCAAGACAGTCCCTATAATTCACCCCTCCACTTT
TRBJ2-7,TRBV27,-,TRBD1,CATSDGDSRSYEQYF,TGTGCCACCTCTGACGGGGACAGCCGATCCTACGAGCAGTACTTC